Following are 15 T cell receptor beta chains from one sample sequenced in a study of PD-1 blockade in classical Hodgkin lymphoma. The repertoire was sequenced with immunoSEQ multiplex PCR; TCRdb's copy has only in-frame clones and lacks some. This sample carries about 20,000 clones, about 61% of them seen once, and the ten largest clones take approximately 7.8%. Regarding time point: cycle 4 day 1 (C4D1), after around six weeks of nivolumab. Every patient experienced relapse after autologous stem cell transplantation, and brentuximab vedotin exposure varied. This sample comprised peripheral blood mononuclear cells (PBMCs), obtained before the fourth cycle of nivolumab. The receptors derive from a human donor with classical Hodgkin lymphoma.

The chain joins TRBV7-6 to TRBJ2-1, with no clear D. V was trimmed by 0 bases and J by 8 bases, leaving 11 bases between them. The V gene's germline CDR1 is SGHVS and CDR2 FNYEAQ. There are 14 residues in the CDR3. The CDR3: CASSLAREVHEQFF. CDR3 bases: TGTGCCAGCAGCTTAGCGCGTGAGGTCCATGAGCAGTTCTTC.

This clone showed up just once. This chain links TRBV29-1 with TRBJ2-1; the match to TRBD2 covers 12 bases. The germline V gene has CDR1 SQVTM and CDR2 ANQGSEA. The V segment lost 2 bases and the J segment 7 bases; nucleotides outside the gene matches: 15. The CDR3 runs to 18 residues. CDR3 in DNA: TGCAGCGTTGAACGGCAGGAATTGAGACTAGCGGGAGTAAATGAGCAGTTCTTC. Its translation is CSVERQELRLAGVNEQFF.

The gene calls are TRBV28 and TRBJ1-1, with 10 bases aligning to TRBD1. There are 14 residues in the CDR3. Germline V CDR1 and CDR2: MDHEN, SYDVKM. The V segment lost 2 bases and the J segment 10 bases; nucleotides outside the gene matches: 7. The CDR3 loop reads CASSLPTGGRVAFF. The CDR3 DNA reads as TGTGCCAGCAGTTTACCGACAGGGGGCAGGGTAGCTTTCTTT.

The chain is built from TRBV5-5 and TRBJ1-6; tentative D call: TRBD1 (5 bases). Germline V lookup: CDR1 SGHKS, CDR2 YYEKEE (reference sequence). CDR3 length: 14 residues. The germline V and J ends were trimmed by 0 bases and 6 bases, with 7 bases remaining between them. The CDR3 loop is CASSLGQPNSPLHF. CDR3 nucleotides: TGTGCCAGCAGCTTGGGACAGCCTAATTCACCCCTCCACTTT.

The J gene is TRBJ2-7, the V gene TRBV6-1; no firm D call. CDR1 MNHNS and CDR2 SASEGT come from the germline V gene. The CDR3 extends over 14 amino acids. V was trimmed by 8 bases and J by 3 bases, leaving 17 bases between them. Here the CDR3 DNA reads TGTGCCAGCGGAATGGAAGGGTGGGACTACGAGCAGTACTTC. Translated: CASGMEGWDYEQYF.

This chain connects TRBV2 to TRBJ2-1; 16 bases line up with TRBD2. This CDR3 contains 17 residues. Germline CDR1 reads SNHLY; CDR2 reads FYNNEI. The ends lost 5 bases at V and 6 bases at J; junction bases unmatched: 7. CDR3: CASSPGTSGRVRNEQFF. In DNA, the CDR3 is TGTGCCAGCAGTCCCGGGACTAGCGGGAGGGTGCGCAATGAGCAGTTCTTC.

This clone was seen only a few times. The chain couples TRBV4-1 to TRBJ1-1; D remains ambiguous. This CDR3 spans 14 amino acids. Trimming took off 0 bases at V and 1 base at J, with 6 bases between the two ends. Germline CDR1 MGHRA, CDR2 YSYEKL. The CDR3 DNA is TGCGCCAGCAGCCAAGATCGAGAGAACACTGAAGCTTTCTTT. Translation: CASSQDRENTEAFF.

This chain links TRBV23-1 with TRBJ1-4; maybe TRBD1 (6 bases). TRBV23-1 is identified as an open reading frame with a role that is uncertain. The CDR3 is made up of 14 amino acids. V was trimmed by 4 bases and J by 5 bases, leaving 11 bases between them. Here the CDR3 DNA reads TGCGCCAGCAGTCGTCAGGGGCCCAATGAAAAACTGTTTTTT. This codes for CASSRQGPNEKLFF.

The chain has TRBV5-4 and TRBJ1-1; D is ambiguous. The CDR3 is 16 residues long. V lost 0 bases, J lost 6 bases, and 18 bases lay in between. The V gene's germline CDR1 is SGHNT and CDR2 YYREEE (reference sequence). The CDR3 DNA follows: TGTGCCAGCAGCTTGGATGTAACGACCCCAGTCGCTGAAGCTTTCTTT. Its translation is CASSLDVTTPVAEAFF.

The chain couples TRBV6-1 to TRBJ1-2; unclear D gene. The germline V gene has CDR1 MNHNS and CDR2 SASEGT. This CDR3 is 13 amino acids long. The V end lost 2 bases, the J end lost 9 bases, and 13 bases lay between the germline ends. The CDR3 bases are TGTGCCAGCAGTGAATCCTGGACCGCCAGCTACACCTTC. It is translated as CASSESWTASYTF.

This clone was seen a handful of times. The chain employs TRBV11-2 and TRBJ2-5; unclear D gene. Trimming pared 2 bases from V and 2 bases from J, leaving 0 bases between. The CDR3 has 11 residues. The V gene's germline CDR1 is SGHAT and CDR2 FQNNGV. The CDR3 loop reads CASSLQETQYF. CDR3 DNA sequence: TGTGCCAGCAGCTTACAAGAGACCCAGTACTTC.

The rearrangement joins TRBV21-1 to TRBJ2-1; TRBD2, the D gene given by the table, was not confirmed from the DNA. TRBV21-1 is assigned pseudogene status. CDR3 size: 16 residues. This CDR3 reads CASSSPSGHSYNEQFF. CDR3 coding DNA: TGTGCCAGCAGCAGTCCTAGCGGGCACTCCTACAATGAGCAGTTCTTC.

The genes are TRBV27 and TRBJ2-5; D gene uncertain. With the DNA end fitting TRBJ2-7 better, the J assignment may be wrong. This CDR3 comprises 12 residues. CDR1 is MNHEY and CDR2 is SMNVEV in the germline V gene (reference sequence). The CDR3 nucleotides are TGTGCCAGCAGTGGGCAGAGCTACGAGCAGTACTTC. It is translated as CASSGQSYEQYF.

This clone has only a few counts. The rearrangement uses TRBV6-6 and TRBJ1-2; D not resolved. The CDR3 is 16 amino acids. Germline V CDR1 and CDR2: MNHNY, SVGAGI (reference sequence). V was cut by 2 bases and J by 0 bases, with 13 bases left in between. As DNA, the CDR3 is TGTGCCAGCAGTTACGATACAGCGTCAGCTAACTATGGCTACACCTTC. Protein product: CASSYDTASANYGYTF.

The rearrangement links TRBV18 to TRBJ2-1; 8 nucleotides line up with TRBD1. The CDR3 has 16 residues. Trimming removed 2 bases from V and 6 bases from J; junction bases left unmatched: 9. Germline CDR1 is KGHSH and CDR2 is LQKENI. CDR3 protein: CASSPEDRAFFNEQFF. For the CDR3, the DNA is TGTGCCAGCTCACCAGAGGACAGGGCCTTTTTCAATGAGCAGTTCTTC.